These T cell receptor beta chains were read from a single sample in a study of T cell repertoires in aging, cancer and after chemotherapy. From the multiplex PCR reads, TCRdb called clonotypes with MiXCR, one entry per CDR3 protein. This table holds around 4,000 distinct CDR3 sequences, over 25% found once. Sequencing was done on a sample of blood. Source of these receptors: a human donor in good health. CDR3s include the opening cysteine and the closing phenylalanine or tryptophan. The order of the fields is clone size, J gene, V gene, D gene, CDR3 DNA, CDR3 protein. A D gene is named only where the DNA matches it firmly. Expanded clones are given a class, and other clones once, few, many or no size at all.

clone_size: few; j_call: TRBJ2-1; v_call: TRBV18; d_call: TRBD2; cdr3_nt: TGTGCCAGCTCACCAAACCAGGGACTAGCGGGGGCGCATGAGCAGTTCTTC; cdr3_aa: CASSPNQGLAGAHEQFF
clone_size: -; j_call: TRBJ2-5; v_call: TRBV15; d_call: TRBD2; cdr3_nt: TGTGCCACCAGCAGAGTTAGTAGCGGGGCAGAGACCCAGTACTTC; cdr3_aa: CATSRVSSGAETQYF
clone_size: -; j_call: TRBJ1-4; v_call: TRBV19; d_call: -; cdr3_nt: TGTGCCAGTAGCCTAGACGGAGTTAATGAAAAACTGTTTTTT; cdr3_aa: CASSLDGVNEKLFF
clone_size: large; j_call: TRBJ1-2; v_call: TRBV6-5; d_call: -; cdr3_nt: TGTGCCAGCACAGGGAAAGGCTATGGCTACACCTTC; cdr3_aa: CASTGKGYGYTF
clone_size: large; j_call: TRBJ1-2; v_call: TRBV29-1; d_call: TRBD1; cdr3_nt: TGCAGCGTGGTAGGGGGCAACTATGGCTACACCTTC; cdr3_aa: CSVVGGNYGYTF
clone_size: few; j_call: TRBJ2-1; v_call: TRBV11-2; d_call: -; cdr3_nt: TGTGCCAGCACCGGGGGACAGAGCTCCTACAATGAGCAGTTCTTC; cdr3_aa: CASTGGQSSYNEQFF
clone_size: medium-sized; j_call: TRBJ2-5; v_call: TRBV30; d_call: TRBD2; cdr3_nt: TGTGCCTGGACTATTTCCGGGGGGTGGGAGACCCAGTACTTC; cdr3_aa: CAWTISGGWETQYF
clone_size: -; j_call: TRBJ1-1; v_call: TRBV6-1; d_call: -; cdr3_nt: TGTGCCAGCAGTGACACCGGGACCCGAGGGACTGAAGCTTTCTTT; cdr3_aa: CASSDTGTRGTEAFF
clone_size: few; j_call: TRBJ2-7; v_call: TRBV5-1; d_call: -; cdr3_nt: TGCGCCAGCAGCTGGGAATACGAGCAGTACTTC; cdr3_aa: CASSWEYEQYF
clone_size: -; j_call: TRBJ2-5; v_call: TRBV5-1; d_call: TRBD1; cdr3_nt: TGCGCCAGCAGCTTGGGGGACAGGGGGAAGACCCAGTACTTC; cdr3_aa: CASSLGDRGKTQYF
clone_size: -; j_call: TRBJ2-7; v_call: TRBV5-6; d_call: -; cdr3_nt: TGTGCCAGCAGCTTGGAACAGTGGAGCTACGAGCAGTACTTC; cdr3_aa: CASSLEQWSYEQYF
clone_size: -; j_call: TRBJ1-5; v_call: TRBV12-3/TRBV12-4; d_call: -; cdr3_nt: TGTGCCAGCAGTTTACTGCATAGCAATCAGCCCCAGCATTTT; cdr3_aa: CASSLLHSNQPQHF
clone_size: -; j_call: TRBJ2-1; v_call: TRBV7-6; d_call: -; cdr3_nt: TGTGCCAGCAGCTTGACGACGACAGGTCTTGAGCAGTTCTTC; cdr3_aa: CASSLTTTGLEQFF
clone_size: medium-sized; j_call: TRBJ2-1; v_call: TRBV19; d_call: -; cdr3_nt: TGTGCCAGTAGTATTCGTGAGATCAACTACAATGAGCAGTTCTTC; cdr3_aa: CASSIREINYNEQFF
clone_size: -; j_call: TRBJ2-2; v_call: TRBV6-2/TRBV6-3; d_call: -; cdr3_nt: TGTGCCAGCAGGACCAGGGAAACCGGGGAGCTGTTTTTT; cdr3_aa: CASRTRETGELFF
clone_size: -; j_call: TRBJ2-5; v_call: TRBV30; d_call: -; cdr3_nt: TGTGCCTGGAATGGCGGGACCCCGGGGGAGACCCAGTACTTC; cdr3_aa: CAWNGGTPGETQYF
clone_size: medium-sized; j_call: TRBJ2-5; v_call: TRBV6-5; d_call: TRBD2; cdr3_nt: TGTGCCAGCAGTTTAGCGGGGAGCCTGCTGGAGACCCAGTACTTC; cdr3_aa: CASSLAGSLLETQYF
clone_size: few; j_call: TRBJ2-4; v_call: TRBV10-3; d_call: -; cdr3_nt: TGTGCCATCAGTGAGTCGGTTGGCGGCACCTCTAACATTCAGTACTTC; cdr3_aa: CAISESVGGTSNIQYF
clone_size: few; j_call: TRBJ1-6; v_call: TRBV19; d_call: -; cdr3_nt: TGTGCCAGTAGTATAGATATTAGGAGCCAGTCACCCCTCCACTTT; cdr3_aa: CASSIDIRSQSPLHF
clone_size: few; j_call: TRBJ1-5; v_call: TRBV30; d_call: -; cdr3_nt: TGTGCCTGGAAAACGGACCTTCCCAATCAGCCCCAGCATTTT; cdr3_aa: CAWKTDLPNQPQHF
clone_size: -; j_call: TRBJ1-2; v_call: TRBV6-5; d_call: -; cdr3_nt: TGTGCCATCAGTGTGCTCGACTATGGCTACACCTTC; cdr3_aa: CAISVLDYGYTF
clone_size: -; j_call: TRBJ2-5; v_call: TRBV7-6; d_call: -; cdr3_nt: TGTGCCAGCAGCTTAGGGACCGCCGAGACCCAGTACTTC; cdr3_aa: CASSLGTAETQYF
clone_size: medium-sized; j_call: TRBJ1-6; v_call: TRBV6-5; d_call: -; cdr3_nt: TGTGCCAGCAGTTACGTTCTTAATTCACCCCTCCACTTT; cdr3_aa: CASSYVLNSPLHF
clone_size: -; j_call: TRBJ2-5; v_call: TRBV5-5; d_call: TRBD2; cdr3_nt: TGTGCCAGCAGCCAAGGCCTAGCGGGGGGGCCGGAGACCCAGTACTTC; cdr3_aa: CASSQGLAGGPETQYF
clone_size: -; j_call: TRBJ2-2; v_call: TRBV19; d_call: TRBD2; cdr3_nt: TGTGCCAGTAGTATAGAAGGCGGGGGAATTCGGGAGCTGTTTTTT; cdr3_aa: CASSIEGGGIRELFF
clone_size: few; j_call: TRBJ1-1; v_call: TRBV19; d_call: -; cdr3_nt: TGTGCCAGTAACCCCCAGGGAGGACCGACTGAAGCTTTCTTT; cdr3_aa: CASNPQGGPTEAFF
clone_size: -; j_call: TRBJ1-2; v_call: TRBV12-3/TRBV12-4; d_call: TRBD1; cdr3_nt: TGTGCCAGCAGCCGGGACAGGGGGTTTCCCTACTACACCTTC; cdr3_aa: CASSRDRGFPYYTF
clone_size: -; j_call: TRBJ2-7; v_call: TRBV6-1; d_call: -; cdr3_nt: TGTGCCAGCAGTGAAGGGGACTGGCAAGCCTACGAGCAGTACTTC; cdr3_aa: CASSEGDWQAYEQYF
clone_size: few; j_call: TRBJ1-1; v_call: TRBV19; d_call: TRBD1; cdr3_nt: TGTGCCAGTACCAGCGGGGACAGGGGAGTTTTGGCTGAAGCTTTCTTT; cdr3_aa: CASTSGDRGVLAEAFF
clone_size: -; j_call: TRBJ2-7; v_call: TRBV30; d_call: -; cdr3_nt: TGTGCCTGGAGCTTAACCCGCAGGGAGCAGTACTTC; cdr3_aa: CAWSLTRREQYF